These 30 T cell receptor beta chains originate from one sample sequenced in a study of T cell responses to AZD1222 COVID-19 vaccine (dated by TCRdb to the early 2020s). The sample's time point label, decoded: baseline before first vaccination. Receptor amplification or capture employed the immunoSEQ multiplex PCR assay. TCRdb retrieved this table from immuneACCESS and kept in-frame rearrangements only. Not all clones are present; in checked studies, unresolved V genes account for under half, and no reason is known for the remainder. The sample includes some 90,000 clones, with over 75% observed a single time. The leading ten clones occupy over 15% of the sample. Specimen: peripheral blood, collected on day 0 of AZD1222 vaccination. These receptors were collected from an adult in good health.

This clone turned up a few times. This chain joins TRBV28 and TRBJ2-2, with unresolved D. CDR1 is MDHEN, CDR2 SYDVKM, per germline. This CDR3 has 13 amino acids. V was clipped by 8 bases and J by 3 bases, with 10 bases between them. The CDR3 loop is CASGLPDTGELFF. DNA for the CDR3: TGTGCCAGCGGCCTTCCGGACACCGGGGAGCTGTTTTTT. The variable domain in full, with the rest retrieved from reference TRBV28 and TRBJ2-2, is DVKVTQSSRYLVKRTGEKVFLECVQDMDHENMFWYRQDPGLGLRLIYFSYDVKMKEKGDIPEGYSVSREKKERFSLILESASTNQTSMYLCASGLPDTGELFFGEGSRLTVL.

The V call is TRBV28, the J call TRBJ1-6; D is ambiguous. The CDR3 is 11 residues long. V lost 3 bases and J lost 6, with 0 bases in between. CDR1 and CDR2 from the germline V gene are MDHEN and SYDVKM. The CDR3 nucleotides are TGTGCCAGCAGTTTTAATTCACCCCTCCACTTT. It encodes CASSFNSPLHF. The full variable domain, in which reference TRBV28 and TRBJ1-6 provide the parts outside the CDR3, is DVKVTQSSRYLVKRTGEKVFLECVQDMDHENMFWYRQDPGLGLRLIYFSYDVKMKEKGDIPEGYSVSREKKERFSLILESASTNQTSMYLCASSFNSPLHFGNGTRLTVT.

The V call is TRBV11-2, the J call TRBJ2-1; possibly TRBD1 for D (6 bases). Trimming took 1 base from V and 4 from J, leaving 14 bases between them. CDR1 is SGHAT, CDR2 FQNNGV, per germline. CDR3 size: 16 residues. The CDR3 loop is CASSLGGPSGYNEQFF. The CDR3, as DNA: TGTGCCAGCAGCTTAGGGGGGCCCAGCGGATACAATGAGCAGTTCTTC.

The chain is built from TRBV5-1 and TRBJ2-1, with 9 bases fitting TRBD2. Trimming at V came to 7 bases and at J to 5 bases, leaving 7 bases not matched to a gene. CDR1 is SGHRS and CDR2 is YFSETQ in the germline V gene. This CDR3 has 14 residues. CDR3 amino acids: CASGASGTHNEQFF. For the CDR3, the DNA is TGCGCCAGCGGGGCTAGCGGGACTCACAATGAGCAGTTCTTC.

This chain links TRBV7-2 with TRBJ2-3, with 11 nucleotides matching TRBD2. Germline trimming cut 8 bases from V and 6 bases from J; bases unmatched to any gene: 4. Germline V gene sequence: CDR1 SGHTA, CDR2 FQGNSA. The CDR3 contains 13 residues. CDR3 loop: CASVIAGGDTQYF. For the CDR3, the DNA is TGTGCCAGCGTAATAGCGGGAGGGGATACGCAGTATTTT.

The chain joins TRBV7-6 to TRBJ1-4; D gene ambiguous. Per germline, CDR1 SGHVS and CDR2 FNYEAQ. V dropped 1 base and J dropped 8 bases, with 14 bases sitting between them. The CDR3 length is 15 residues. CDR3 amino acids: CASSLEPDAREKLFF. CDR3 DNA sequence: TGTGCCAGCAGCTTAGAACCCGACGCTCGGGAAAAACTGTTTTTT. Looking up the rest from reference TRBV7-6 and TRBJ1-4 gives the full variable domain: GAGVSQSPRYKVTKRGQDVALRCDPISGHVSLYWYRQALGQGPEFLTYFNYEAQQDKSGLPNDRFSAERPEGSISTLTIQRTEQRDSAMYRCASSLEPDAREKLFFGSGTQLSVL.

The chain joins TRBV18 to TRBJ2-1; D uncertain. The CDR3 extends over 15 amino acids. Trimming pared 3 bases from V and 0 bases from J, leaving 9 bases between. Germline assignment: CDR1 KGHSH and CDR2 LQKENI. The CDR3 spells CASSPWVSSYNEQFF. In DNA, the CDR3 is TGTGCCAGCTCACCCTGGGTAAGCTCCTACAATGAGCAGTTCTTC.

The chain combines TRBV28 with TRBJ2-2, with D perhaps TRBD1 or TRBD2 (6 bases each). V was pared by 3 bases and J by 4 bases, with 9 bases between. The CDR3 runs to 14 residues. Per germline, CDR1 MDHEN and CDR2 SYDVKM. The CDR3: CASSFEGGTGELFF. The CDR3 DNA reads as TGTGCCAGCAGTTTTGAGGGGGGCACCGGGGAGCTGTTTTTT. The complete variable domain, with remaining parts taken from reference TRBV28 and TRBJ2-2, reads DVKVTQSSRYLVKRTGEKVFLECVQDMDHENMFWYRQDPGLGLRLIYFSYDVKMKEKGDIPEGYSVSREKKERFSLILESASTNQTSMYLCASSFEGGTGELFFGEGSRLTVL.

DNA for the CDR3: TGTGCCAGCAGCCAACAGGGGAATAGCAATCAGCCCCAGCATTTT. Its protein product is CASSQQGNSNQPQHF. This sequence joins TRBV11-2 and TRBJ1-5, with 7 bases fitting TRBD1. V shed 5 bases, J shed 0 bases, and the junction held 4 bases outside the gene matches. The CDR3 is 15 amino acids. Germline CDR1 and CDR2: SGHAT and FQNNGV.

The J gene is TRBJ1-5, the V gene TRBV10-3; 10 nucleotides agree with TRBD1. The CDR3 runs to 15 residues. J was trimmed by 3 bases and V by 4 bases; bases with no gene match: 3. CDR1 and CDR2 (germline): ENHRY, SYGVKD. The CDR3 bases are TGTGCCATCAGTGCCGGGACAGGGGTCAATCAGCCCCAGCATTTT. Residues: CAISAGTGVNQPQHF.

The rearrangement joins TRBV5-1 to TRBJ2-7; D gene ambiguous. Trimming pared 3 bases from V and 2 bases from J, leaving 15 bases between. This CDR3 is 15 amino acids long. The V gene's germline CDR1 is SGHRS and CDR2 YFSETQ. The CDR3: CASSSPVGTAYEQYF. The CDR3 coding sequence is TGCGCCAGCAGCTCCCCTGTCGGAACGGCCTACGAGCAGTACTTC.

The V call is TRBV7-2, the J call TRBJ2-3, with a possible D match to TRBD1 (6 bases). Germline loops: CDR1 SGHTA, CDR2 FQGNSA. Trimming pared 5 bases from V and 3 bases from J, leaving 21 bases between. The CDR3 contains 17 residues. The CDR3 sequence is CASSPRTGTKTTDTQYF. In nucleotides, the CDR3 is TGTGCCAGCAGCCCCCGCACCGGGACAAAAACTACAGATACGCAGTATTTT.

The V gene is TRBV3-1 (or the pseudogene TRBV3-2), the J gene TRBJ2-7; 9 positions agree with TRBD2. V lost 4 bases to trimming and J lost 4 bases; unmatched junction nucleotides: 8. The CDR3 contains 15 residues. The germline CDR1 and CDR2 sequences are LGHDT and YNNKEL (reference sequence). The CDR3 loop reads CASSPPSGTGYEQYF. Written as DNA, the CDR3 is TGTGCCAGCAGCCCTCCTAGCGGGACCGGTTACGAGCAGTACTTC.

This sequence joins TRBV5-1 and TRBJ2-3; D possibly matches TRBD1 or TRBD2 (5 bases each). The CDR3 extends over 14 amino acids. The germline V and J ends were trimmed by 0 bases and 6 bases, with 11 bases remaining between them. Germline assignment: CDR1 SGHRS and CDR2 YFSETQ. The CDR3 is CASSLGTGTDTQYF. The CDR3 nucleotides are TGCGCCAGCAGCTTGGGTACGGGGACGGATACGCAGTATTTT.

This chain connects TRBV7-2 to TRBJ2-7; D is undetermined. The V gene's germline CDR1 is SGHTA and CDR2 FQGNSA. There are 12 residues in the CDR3. V lost 5 bases to trimming and J lost 3 bases, with 8 bases between them. The CDR3 sequence is CASSNTVYEQYF. CDR3 coding DNA: TGTGCCAGCAGCAACACGGTCTACGAGCAGTACTTC.

The CDR3 is CASSELAGGNIQYF. DNA for the CDR3: TGTGCCAGCAGTGAACTAGCGGGGGGAAACATTCAGTACTTC. The rearrangement joins TRBV2 to TRBJ2-4, with 11 bases that match TRBD2. J was trimmed by 6 bases and V by 2 bases; bases with no gene match: 0. There are 14 residues in the CDR3. CDR1 and CDR2 (germline): SNHLY, FYNNEI. Full variable domain (rest looked up from reference TRBV2 and TRBJ2-4): EPEVTQTPSHQVTQMGQEVILRCVPISNHLYFYWYRQILGQKVEFLVSFYNNEISEKSEIFDDQFSVERPDGSNFTLKIRSTKLEDSAMYFCASSELAGGNIQYFGAGTRLSVL.

The V and J genes are TRBV18 and TRBJ2-7; D may match TRBD1 or TRBD2 (5 bases each). Germline V gene data show CDR1 as KGHSH and CDR2 as LQKENI. CDR3 length: 16 amino acids. Trimming cost V 5 bases and J 2 bases, with 19 bases left between them. The CDR3 DNA is TGTGCCAGCTCATTCAGCACGGGGCTAGGGGCCTACGAGCAGTACTTC. This codes for CASSFSTGLGAYEQYF.

The V call is TRBV19, the J call TRBJ2-2; 15 bases align to TRBD2. Trimming cost V 6 bases and J 5 bases; bases outside gene matches: 4. CDR1 and CDR2 from the germline V gene are LNHDA and SQIVND (reference sequence). This CDR3 region has 16 residues. The CDR3 reads CASRGLAGGATGELFF. As DNA, the CDR3 is TGTGCCAGTAGAGGACTAGCGGGAGGGGCAACCGGGGAGCTGTTTTTT.

V is TRBV27 and J is TRBJ1-3; D ambiguous. Deletions cut 6 bases from V and 0 bases from J, with 12 bases between. Germline V CDR1 and CDR2: MNHEY, SMNVEV (reference sequence). This CDR3 has 15 residues. In DNA, the CDR3 is TGTGCCAGCAGGGCCAGGACTTCCTCTGGAAACACCATATATTTT. It specifies CASRARTSSGNTIYF.

V usage is TRBV6-1 and J usage is TRBJ2-7, with 10 positions matching TRBD2. The CDR3 consists of 17 residues. Germline lookup yields CDR1 MNHNS and CDR2 SASEGT. J was trimmed by 5 bases and V by 1 base; bases with no gene match: 11. CDR3 DNA sequence: TGTGCCAGCAGTGAAGTAGTAGCGGGGGGCGGAGGTCACGAGCAGTACTTC. It is translated as CASSEVVAGGGGHEQYF.

The chain carries TRBV7-9 and TRBJ1-6, with D tentatively TRBD1 (6 bases). The CDR3 runs 15 residues. Trimming pared 5 bases from V and 6 bases from J, leaving 14 bases between. The germline gives CDR1 SEHNR, CDR2 FQNEAQ (reference sequence). CDR3 in amino acids: CASSPGAGGNSPLHF. CDR3 coding DNA: TGTGCCAGCAGCCCAGGGGCAGGAGGTAATTCACCCCTCCACTTT.

The V and J genes are TRBV6-1 and TRBJ2-7; D is unclear. V shed 3 bases and J shed 4 bases, with 4 bases lying between them. Germline assignment: CDR1 MNHNS and CDR2 SASEGT. The CDR3 totals 11 residues. The DNA of the CDR3 is TGTGCCAGCAGTGAGTTATACGAGCAGTACTTC. This codes for CASSELYEQYF.

A single count supports this clone. The V call is TRBV5-4, the J call TRBJ2-5; 12 positions match TRBD2. Germline CDR1 SGHNT, CDR2 YYREEE (reference sequence). The CDR3 extends over 14 amino acids. V was pared by 9 bases and J by 1 base, with 4 bases of the junction left unmatched. The CDR3 nucleotides read TGTGCCACCGGACTAGCGGGATTCCAAGAGACCCAGTACTTC. Translated: CATGLAGFQETQYF.

The chain is built from TRBV3-1 (or the pseudogene TRBV3-2) and TRBJ2-7; D possibly uses TRBD1 or TRBD2 (5 bases each). The germline gives CDR1 LGHDT, CDR2 YNNKEL (reference sequence). V was trimmed by 4 bases and J by 7 bases, leaving 14 bases between them. The CDR3 has 13 amino acids. For the CDR3, the DNA is TGTGCCAGCAGCCCGGGACGTAGCTTGGAGCAGTACTTC. This sequence encodes CASSPGRSLEQYF.

With respect to this clone: This sample includes further DNA sequences coding for the same CDR3. The gene calls are TRBV27 and TRBJ1-1; a weak D match, TRBD1 (6 bases). Germline loops: CDR1 MNHEY, CDR2 SMNVEV (reference sequence). V gave up 2 bases and J gave up 1 base, with 8 bases separating them. The CDR3 loop spans 14 amino acids. The CDR3 nucleotides are TGTGCCAGCAGTTTAGGGGGGCGGAACACTGAAGCTTTCTTT. Its translation is CASSLGGRNTEAFF.

The V call is TRBV7-4, the J call TRBJ1-5; unclear D gene. With 5 bases removed from V and 6 bases from J, the gap between germline ends came to 29 bases. Germline CDR1 and CDR2: SGHVT and SQSDAQ. This CDR3 comprises 19 residues. This chain's CDR3 is CASSIVSGQAKRWAQPQHF. CDR3 DNA sequence: TGTGCCAGCAGCATAGTGTCTGGGCAAGCTAAGAGGTGGGCTCAGCCCCAGCATTTT.

This chain joins TRBV7-2 and TRBJ1-4; 9 positions agree with TRBD1. Germline V gene data show CDR1 as SGHTA and CDR2 as FQGNSA. The CDR3 is made up of 15 amino acids. The ends lost 5 bases at V and 7 bases at J; junction bases unmatched: 8. The CDR3 region is CASSPIQGAGEKLFF. The CDR3 nucleotides read TGTGCCAGCAGCCCTATACAGGGGGCTGGTGAAAAACTGTTTTTT.

This clone occurred once. This chain links TRBV5-4 with TRBJ2-1, with 8 bases matching TRBD1. With V trimmed by 0 bases and J by 9 bases, 14 bases remained unmatched. The germline gives CDR1 SGHNT, CDR2 YYREEE (reference sequence). This CDR3 comprises 17 residues. Written as DNA, the CDR3 is TGTGCCAGCAGCTTGGAAGGGGTCAGGGGGCTAGTGGGTGAGCAGTTCTTC. Protein product: CASSLEGVRGLVGEQFF.

This chain connects TRBV6-5 to TRBJ2-6; D is possibly TRBD2 (6 bases). CDR1 MNHEY and CDR2 SVGAGI come from the germline V gene. The CDR3 has 16 amino acids. Trimming removed 4 bases at V and 4 bases at J, with 14 bases between. CDR3 in DNA: TGTGCCAGCAGTTTGGGGGGACTCAGGGGGGCCAACGTCCTGACTTTC. Its translation is CASSLGGLRGANVLTF.

The J gene is TRBJ2-1, the V gene TRBV29-1; D not certain. The germline gives CDR1 SQVTM, CDR2 ANQGSEA. CDR3 size: 13 residues. V was shortened by 6 bases and J by 0 bases, with 9 bases between the two germline ends. CDR3 sequence reads: CSVTQTSYNEQFF. CDR3 nucleotides: TGCAGCGTCACACAGACCTCCTACAATGAGCAGTTCTTC.